These 25 T cell receptor beta chains share one sample of origin, sequenced in a study of T-cell reconstitution after alpha-beta-depleted transplantation in children. The TCRbeta library incorporated unique molecular identifiers. Each CDR3 protein is one row after TCRdb ran MiXCR on the PCR reads. This table has roughly 500,000 distinct CDR3 sequences, about 31% appearing once. This material consisted of PBMCs from the stem cell graft donor, taken from the stem cell graft. These receptors originate from a human donor who donated a stem cell graft to a child with aplastic anemia.

The V call is TRBV2, the J call TRBJ1-2; TRBD1 might be the D (6 bases). Germline V gene lookup returns CDR1 SNHLY and CDR2 FYNNEI. This CDR3 spans 14 amino acids. Trimming cost V 7 bases and J 7 bases, with 19 bases left between them. The DNA for the CDR3 is TGTGCCAGCAATGTGGACAGAACGTCCTTTGGCTACACCTTC. It is translated as CASNVDRTSFGYTF.

In this sample, this clonotype turned up once. The chain recombines TRBV6-2 or TRBV6-3 with TRBJ1-5; D gene uncertain. This CDR3 region has 12 residues. V was cut by 2 bases and J by 7 bases, with 6 bases left in between. Germline V CDR1 and CDR2: MNHEY, SVGEGT. The CDR3 loop is CASSYAWQPQHF. The CDR3 DNA reads as TGTGCCAGCAGTTACGCCTGGCAGCCCCAGCATTTT.

The genes are TRBV12-3 or TRBV12-4 and TRBJ2-1, with a tentative D call TRBD2 (5 bases). Trimming took off 5 bases at V and 7 bases at J, with 21 bases between the two ends. This CDR3 has 16 amino acids. CDR3 sequence: CASSLFGGMDDNEQFF. The CDR3 nucleotides are TGTGCCAGCAGTCTATTCGGAGGTATGGACGATAATGAGCAGTTCTTC.

This clonotype showed up just a few times. CDR3 sequence (DNA): TGTGCCAGCTCACCATTGAGGGAGGCAAGCGAGCAGTACGTC. It specifies CASSPLREASEQYV. The chain links TRBV18 to TRBJ2-7; TRBD2 might be the D (6 bases). Germline CDR1 KGHSH, CDR2 LQKENI. With 2 bases removed from V and 6 bases from J, the gap between germline ends came to 14 bases. The CDR3 loop spans 14 amino acids.

The V call is TRBV6-2 or TRBV6-3, the J call TRBJ2-5; no definite D call. The CDR3 extends over 12 amino acids. Germline CDR1 and CDR2: MNHEY and SVGEGT. Trimming shortened V by 2 bases and J by 4 bases, and 5 bases separated the two germline ends. The CDR3 is CASSYVGETQYF. The CDR3 coding sequence is TGTGCCAGCAGTTACGTCGGAGAGACCCAGTACTTC.

The chain combines TRBV27 with TRBJ2-5; 9 nucleotides line up with TRBD2. The CDR3 consists of 18 residues. Trimming removed 6 bases from V and 3 bases from J; junction bases left unmatched: 17. The germline gives CDR1 MNHEY, CDR2 SMNVEV (reference sequence). CDR3 in amino acids: CASSRPNRLAVAEETQYF. The CDR3 DNA sequence: TGTGCCAGCAGCCGACCAAACAGACTAGCGGTGGCCGAAGAGACCCAGTACTTC.

The rearrangement links TRBV6-1 to TRBJ2-3; D gene uncertain. This CDR3 is built from 13 residues. Per germline, CDR1 MNHNS and CDR2 SASEGT. Deletions cut 6 bases from V and 6 bases from J, with 13 bases between. The CDR3 reads CASSWKFKDTQYF. CDR3 in DNA: TGTGCCAGCAGCTGGAAGTTTAAGGATACGCAGTATTTT.

This clonotype was seen more than once but under ten times. The chain is built from TRBV7-7 and TRBJ2-5; no firm D call. Trimming removed 0 bases from V and 4 bases from J, with 6 bases in between. Germline V CDR1 and CDR2: SSHAT, FNYEAQ (reference sequence). The CDR3 extends over 13 amino acids. As DNA, the CDR3 is TGTGCCAGCAGCTTAGCGGTTAGAGAGACCCAGTACTTC. Residues: CASSLAVRETQYF.

This clonotype has only a few counts. The chain combines TRBV7-2 with TRBJ2-7, with 14 bases fitting TRBD2. The CDR3 covers 15 residues. CDR1 is SGHTA, CDR2 FQGNSA, per germline. V lost 6 bases, J lost 7 bases, and 8 bases stayed unmatched. The CDR3 here is CASSRGTSGRGEQYF. DNA for the CDR3: TGTGCCAGCAGTCGAGGGACTAGCGGGAGAGGTGAGCAGTACTTC.

The chain uses TRBV7-2 and TRBJ1-5; D remains unclear. Germline-derived CDR1 and CDR2 are SGHTA and FQGNSA. The ends were cut back, 2 bases at V and 0 bases at J, with 11 bases in the middle. The length of the CDR3 is 16 residues. CDR3 loop: CASSLIGRYSNQPQHF. In DNA, the CDR3 is TGTGCCAGCAGCTTAATCGGACGGTATAGCAATCAGCCCCAGCATTTT. Based on the CDR3 plus reference TRBV7-2 and TRBJ1-5, the full variable domain is GAGVSQSPSNKVTEKGKDVELRCDPISGHTALYWYRQSLGQGLEFLIYFQGNSAPDKSGLPSDRFSAERTGGSVSTLTIQRTQQEDSAVYLCASSLIGRYSNQPQHFGDGTRLSIL.

The CDR3 region is CASSPRAGEQFF. CDR3 bases: TGTGCCAGCAGCCCAAGGGCGGGTGAGCAGTTCTTC. This chain joins TRBV28 and TRBJ2-1; a weak D match, TRBD2 (5 bases). Trimming took 6 bases from V and 9 from J, leaving 12 bases between them. The CDR3 runs to 12 residues. The germline CDR1 and CDR2 sequences are MDHEN and SYDVKM.

The J gene is TRBJ2-5, the V gene TRBV5-4; 7 bases agree with TRBD2. Germline-derived CDR1 and CDR2 are SGHNT and YYREEE (reference sequence). This CDR3 is 16 amino acids long. J lost 0 bases, V lost 0 bases, and 5 bases had no gene match. CDR3 coding DNA: TGTGCCAGCAGCTTGGCCCCTAGCGGAGACCAAGAGACCCAGTACTTC. Residues: CASSLAPSGDQETQYF.

On this clonotype: Since a much larger clone is just one base distant, this may be a read error. The chain couples TRBV11-2 to TRBJ1-1, with D perhaps matching TRBD1 (5 bases). V was shortened by 5 bases and J by 3 bases, with 10 bases between the two germline ends. Germline CDR1 is SGHAT and CDR2 is FQNNGV. This CDR3 has 13 amino acids. CDR3 protein: CASSPWGDTEAFF. CDR3 in DNA: TGTGCCAGCAGCCCGTGGGGGGACACTGAAGCTTTCTTT.

This rearrangement joins TRBV28 to TRBJ2-1; TRBD1 matches at 9 bases. Losses at the gene ends were 5 bases for V and 7 bases for J; bases not matched to a gene: 12. The CDR3 loop spans 16 amino acids. Germline CDR1 and CDR2: MDHEN and SYDVKM. The CDR3: CASSPLSGTGWNEQFF. DNA for the CDR3: TGTGCCAGCAGTCCACTATCCGGGACAGGGTGGAATGAGCAGTTCTTC.

The rearrangement uses TRBV7-2 and TRBJ1-2; a weak D match, TRBD1 (6 bases). The CDR3 sequence is 15 residues long. Deletions cut 5 bases from V and 3 bases from J, with 16 bases between. The germline CDR1 and CDR2 sequences are SGHTA and FQGNSA. In DNA, the CDR3 is TGTGCCAGCAGCACATACAGGGAAACGGACTATGGCTACACCTTC. Protein sequence: CASSTYRETDYGYTF.

This rearrangement joins TRBV12-3 or TRBV12-4 to TRBJ2-2; D might be TRBD2 (5 bases). The V and J ends lost 4 bases and 4 bases respectively, with 13 bases between them. This CDR3 spans 15 amino acids. CDR3: CASSSLRSGTGELFF. CDR3 DNA sequence: TGTGCCAGCAGTTCATTACGGAGCGGCACCGGGGAGCTGTTTTTT.

The sample holds one count of this clonotype. The chain joins TRBV15 to TRBJ1-5; no definite D call. The CDR3 runs to 13 residues. The ends were cut back, 0 bases at V and 6 bases at J, with 6 bases in the middle. Germline-derived CDR1 and CDR2 are LNHNV and YYDKDF (reference sequence). The CDR3 DNA reads TGTGCCACCAGCAGAGAGCTGCGTCAGCCCCAGCATTTT. Its protein product is CATSRELRQPQHF. Combining the CDR3 with reference TRBV15 and TRBJ1-5 gives the whole variable domain DAMVIQNPRYQVTQFGKPVTLSCSQTLNHNVMYWYQQKSSQAPKLLFHYYDKDFNNEADTPDNFQSRRPNTSFCFLDIRSPGLGDTAMYLCATSRELRQPQHFGDGTRLSIL.

The chain combines TRBV28 with TRBJ2-7; the D gene could be TRBD1 or TRBD2 (6 bases each). The CDR3 sequence is 16 residues long. Trimming cost V 5 bases and J 0 bases, with 17 bases left between them. The germline gives CDR1 MDHEN, CDR2 SYDVKM. CDR3 sequence (DNA): TGTGCCAGCAGTCACTGGGGGCGGGGTAGCTCCTACGAGCAGTACTTC. It yields the protein CASSHWGRGSSYEQYF.

DNA of the CDR3: TGCAGTGCTAGCAGGGTAAATCAGCCCCAGCATTTT. This encodes CSASRVNQPQHF. The rearrangement joins TRBV20-1 to TRBJ1-5, with D maybe TRBD1 (5 bases). The V gene's germline CDR1 is DFQATT and CDR2 SNEGSKA (reference sequence). V was trimmed by 3 bases and J by 4 bases, leaving 7 bases between them. The CDR3 runs to 12 residues.

The rearrangement joins TRBV7-8 to TRBJ1-2; TRBD1 is a possible D gene (5 bases). This CDR3 region has 14 residues. V was clipped by 4 bases and J by 4 bases, with 13 bases between them. Per the germline V gene, CDR1 is SGHVS and CDR2 is FQNEAQ. CDR3 nucleotide sequence: TGTGCCAGCAGCTCCAGGGTCTGGGGCTATGGCTACACCTTC. Amino acid sequence: CASSSRVWGYGYTF.

J is TRBJ2-1 and V is TRBV29-1, with 7 bases matching TRBD1. With V trimmed by 7 bases and J by 5 bases, 5 bases remained unmatched. CDR3 size: 12 residues. In germline, CDR1 is SQVTM, CDR2 ANQGSEA. The CDR3 reads CSGGQRDNEQFF. The CDR3, as DNA: TGCAGCGGGGGACAGAGAGACAATGAGCAGTTCTTC.

The rearrangement joins TRBV9 to TRBJ2-1, with 7 bases matching TRBD2. The germline CDR1 and CDR2 sequences are SGDLS and YYNGEE. Losses at the gene ends were 1 base for V and 7 bases for J; bases not matched to a gene: 5. The CDR3 is 14 amino acids. CDR3 loop: CASSVTGAGNEQFF. The CDR3, as DNA: TGTGCCAGCAGCGTAACGGGAGCGGGAAATGAGCAGTTCTTC.

The chain carries TRBV4-3 and TRBJ1-5; D is uncertain. Germline-derived CDR1 and CDR2 are LGHNA and YSLEER. This CDR3 is built from 15 residues. Trimming left V 10 bases short and J 0 bases short, with 16 bases between. In DNA, the CDR3 is TGCGCCACAAGAGCAGAGCGTTATAGCAATCAGCCCCAGCATTTT. This codes for CATRAERYSNQPQHF.

There are a few counts of this clonotype. The genes are TRBV7-2 and TRBJ2-5; D call uncertain. The length of the CDR3 is 14 residues. Germline V gives CDR1 SGHTA, CDR2 FQGNSA. The V end lost 3 bases, the J end lost 0 bases, and 8 bases lay between the germline ends. In nucleotides, the CDR3 is TGTGCCAGCAGCTTGTATGTCAACCAAGAGACCCAGTACTTC. Encoded protein: CASSLYVNQETQYF. The full variable domain, with the rest looked up from reference TRBV7-2 and TRBJ2-5, is GAGVSQSPSNKVTEKGKDVELRCDPISGHTALYWYRQSLGQGLEFLIYFQGNSAPDKSGLPSDRFSAERTGGSVSTLTIQRTQQEDSAVYLCASSLYVNQETQYFGPGTRLLVL.

The chain couples TRBV7-9 to TRBJ2-3, with D tentatively TRBD2 (6 bases). The length of the CDR3 is 15 residues. V shed 1 base and J shed 2 bases, with 10 bases lying between them. The germline V gene has CDR1 SEHNR and CDR2 FQNEAQ (reference sequence). The CDR3 coding sequence is TGTGCCAGCAGCTTAGGTCCGGGGGTCACAGATACGCAGTATTTT. It yields the protein CASSLGPGVTDTQYF.